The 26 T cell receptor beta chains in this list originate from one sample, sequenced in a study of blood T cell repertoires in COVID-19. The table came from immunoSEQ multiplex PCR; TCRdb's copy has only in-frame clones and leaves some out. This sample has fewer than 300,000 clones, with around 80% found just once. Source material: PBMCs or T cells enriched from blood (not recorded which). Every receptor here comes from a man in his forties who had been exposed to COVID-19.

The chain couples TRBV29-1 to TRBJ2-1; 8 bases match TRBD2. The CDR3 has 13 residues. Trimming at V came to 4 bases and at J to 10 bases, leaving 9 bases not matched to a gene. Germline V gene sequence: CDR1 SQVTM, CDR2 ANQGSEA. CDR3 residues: CSVVREGLWEQFF. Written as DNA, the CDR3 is TGCAGCGTTGTCCGGGAGGGCCTTTGGGAGCAGTTCTTC.

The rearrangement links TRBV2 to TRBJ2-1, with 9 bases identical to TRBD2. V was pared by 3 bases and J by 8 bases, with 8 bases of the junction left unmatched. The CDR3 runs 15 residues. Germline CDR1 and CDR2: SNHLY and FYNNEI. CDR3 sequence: CASSDLAGGFDEQFF. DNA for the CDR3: TGTGCCAGCAGTGACCTCGCGGGAGGGTTCGATGAGCAGTTCTTC.

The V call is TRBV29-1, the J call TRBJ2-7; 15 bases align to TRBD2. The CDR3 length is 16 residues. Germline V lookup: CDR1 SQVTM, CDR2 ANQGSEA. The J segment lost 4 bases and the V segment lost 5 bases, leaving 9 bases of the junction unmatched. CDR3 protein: CSVTGLAGGEGYEQYF. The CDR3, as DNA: TGCAGCGTTACCGGACTAGCGGGAGGGGAAGGATACGAGCAGTACTTC.

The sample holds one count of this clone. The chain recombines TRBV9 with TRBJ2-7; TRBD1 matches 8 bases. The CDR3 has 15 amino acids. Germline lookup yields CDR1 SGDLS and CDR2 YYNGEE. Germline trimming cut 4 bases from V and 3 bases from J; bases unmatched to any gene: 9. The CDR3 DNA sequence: TGTGCCAGCAGCCCCACCGGGACAGGAAGCTACGAGCAGTACTTC. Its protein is CASSPTGTGSYEQYF.

The CDR3 DNA reads as TGTGCCAGCAGCGTAGATAGCGGGAGTCGCACCGGGGAGCTGTTTTTT. Its protein product is CASSVDSGSRTGELFF. This chain joins TRBV9 and TRBJ2-2, with TRBD2 matching over 9 bases. The CDR3 has 16 residues. The germline gives CDR1 SGDLS, CDR2 YYNGEE. V dropped 0 bases and J dropped 4; count of bases not matched to a gene: 4.

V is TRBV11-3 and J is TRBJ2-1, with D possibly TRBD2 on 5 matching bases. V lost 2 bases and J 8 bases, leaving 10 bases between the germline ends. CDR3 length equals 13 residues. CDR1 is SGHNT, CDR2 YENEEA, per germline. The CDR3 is CASSLSRVDEQFF. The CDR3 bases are TGTGCCAGCAGCTTATCGAGGGTCGATGAGCAGTTCTTC. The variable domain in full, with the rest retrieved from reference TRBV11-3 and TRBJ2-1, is EAGVVQSPRYKIIEKKQPVAFWCNPISGHNTLYWYLQNLGQGPELLIRYENEEAVDDSQLPKDRFSAERLKGVDSTLKIQPAELGDSAVYLCASSLSRVDEQFFGPGTRLTVL.

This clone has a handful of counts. CDR3 sequence (DNA): TGTGCCACCAGTGACCAAGGGACACCTGTTGGGGCTTTCTTT. This sequence encodes CATSDQGTPVGAFF. This chain links TRBV24-1 with TRBJ1-1; a possible D gene is TRBD1 (6 bases). CDR1 and CDR2 (germline): KGHDR, SFDVKD. CDR3 length: 14 residues. V lost 4 bases, J lost 11 bases, and 19 bases lay in between.

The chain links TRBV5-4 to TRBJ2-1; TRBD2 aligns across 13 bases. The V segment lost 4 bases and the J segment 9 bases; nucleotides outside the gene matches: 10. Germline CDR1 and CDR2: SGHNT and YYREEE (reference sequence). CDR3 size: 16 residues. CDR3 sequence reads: CASSPQTSGRPPEQFF. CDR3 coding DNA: TGTGCCAGCAGCCCGCAGACTAGCGGGAGGCCGCCTGAGCAGTTCTTC.

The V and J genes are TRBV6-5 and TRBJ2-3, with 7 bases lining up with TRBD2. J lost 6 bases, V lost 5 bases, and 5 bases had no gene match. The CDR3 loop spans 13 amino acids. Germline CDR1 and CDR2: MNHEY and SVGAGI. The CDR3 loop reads CASSIGGLDTQYF. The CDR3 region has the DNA TGTGCCAGCAGTATCGGGGGGTTGGATACGCAGTATTTT.

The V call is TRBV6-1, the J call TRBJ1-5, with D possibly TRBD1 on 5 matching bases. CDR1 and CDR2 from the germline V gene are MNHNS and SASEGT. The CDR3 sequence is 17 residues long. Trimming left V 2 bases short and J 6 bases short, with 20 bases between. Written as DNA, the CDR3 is TGTGCCAGCAGTGAAAGAGGGTTCGGCGGGGGTCCTCAGCCCCAGCATTTT. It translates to CASSERGFGGGPQPQHF.

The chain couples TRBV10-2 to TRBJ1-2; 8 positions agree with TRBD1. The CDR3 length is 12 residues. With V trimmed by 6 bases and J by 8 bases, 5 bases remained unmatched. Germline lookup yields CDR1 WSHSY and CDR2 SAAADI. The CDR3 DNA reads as TGCGCCAGCAGACCGACAGGGGAAGGCTACACCTTC. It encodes CASRPTGEGYTF.

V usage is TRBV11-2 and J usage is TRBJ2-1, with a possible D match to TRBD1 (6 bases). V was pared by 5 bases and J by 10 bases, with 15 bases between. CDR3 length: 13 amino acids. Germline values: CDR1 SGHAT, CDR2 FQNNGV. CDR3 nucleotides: TGTGCCAGCAGCCCGCGACAGGTGGGGGAGCAGTTCTTC. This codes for CASSPRQVGEQFF.

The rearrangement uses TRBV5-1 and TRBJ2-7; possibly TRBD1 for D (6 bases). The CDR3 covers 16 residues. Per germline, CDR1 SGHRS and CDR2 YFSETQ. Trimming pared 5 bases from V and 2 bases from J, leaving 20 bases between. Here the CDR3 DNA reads TGCGCCAGCAGTCTCATGGGGGCCGATGAACCCTACGAGCAGTACTTC. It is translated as CASSLMGADEPYEQYF.

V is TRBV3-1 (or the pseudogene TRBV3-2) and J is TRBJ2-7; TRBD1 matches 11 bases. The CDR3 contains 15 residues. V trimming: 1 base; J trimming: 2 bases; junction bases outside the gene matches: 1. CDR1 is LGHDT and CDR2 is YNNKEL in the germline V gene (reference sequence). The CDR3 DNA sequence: TGTGCCAGCAGCCAAGCGGGACAGGGGGCCTACGAGCAGTACTTC. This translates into CASSQAGQGAYEQYF.

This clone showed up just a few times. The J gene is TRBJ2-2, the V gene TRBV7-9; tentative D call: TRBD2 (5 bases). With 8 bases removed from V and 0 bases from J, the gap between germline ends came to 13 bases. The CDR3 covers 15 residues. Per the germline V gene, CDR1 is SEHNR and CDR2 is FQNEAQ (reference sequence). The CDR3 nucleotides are TGTGCCAGCCTCCAACCACTAGCGAACACCGGGGAGCTGTTTTTT. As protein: CASLQPLANTGELFF.

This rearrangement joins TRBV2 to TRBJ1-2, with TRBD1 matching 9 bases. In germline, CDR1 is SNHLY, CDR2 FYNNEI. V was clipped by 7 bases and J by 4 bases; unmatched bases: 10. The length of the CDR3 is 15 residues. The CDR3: CASNQDRGIPYGYTF. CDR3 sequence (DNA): TGTGCCAGCAACCAAGACAGGGGGATCCCCTATGGCTACACCTTC.

CDR3 nucleotides: TGTGCCAGCAGTGGCCCCCTCGCGGGAGGGTCGGATGAGCAGTTCTTC. Translation: CASSGPLAGGSDEQFF. V is TRBV25-1 and J is TRBJ2-1; 9 bases align to TRBD2. Germline V CDR1 and CDR2: MGHDK, SYGVNS. The CDR3 totals 16 residues. V gave up 4 bases and J gave up 8 bases; unmatched junction bases: 12.

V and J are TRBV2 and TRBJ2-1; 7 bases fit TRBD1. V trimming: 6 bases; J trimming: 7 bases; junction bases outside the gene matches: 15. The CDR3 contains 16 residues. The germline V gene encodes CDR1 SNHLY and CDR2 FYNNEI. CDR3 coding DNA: TGTGCCAGCAGGACAGGGTCTCTCCACTCTAGGAATGAGCAGTTCTTC. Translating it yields CASRTGSLHSRNEQFF.

The CDR3: CASSLTPNTGELFF. CDR3 nucleotides: TGTGCCAGCAGTCTCACACCGAACACCGGGGAGCTGTTTTTT. The chain combines TRBV6-5 with TRBJ2-2; unclear D gene. The length of the CDR3 is 14 residues. V shed 5 bases and J shed 0 bases, with 7 bases lying between them. Germline V gene data show CDR1 as MNHEY and CDR2 as SVGAGI.

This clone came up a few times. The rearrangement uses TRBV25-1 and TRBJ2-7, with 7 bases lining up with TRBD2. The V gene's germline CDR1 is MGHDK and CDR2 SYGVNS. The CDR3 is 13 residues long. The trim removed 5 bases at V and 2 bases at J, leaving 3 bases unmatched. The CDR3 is CASSNAGAYEQYF. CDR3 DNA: TGTGCCAGCAGTAATGCGGGAGCCTACGAGCAGTACTTC.

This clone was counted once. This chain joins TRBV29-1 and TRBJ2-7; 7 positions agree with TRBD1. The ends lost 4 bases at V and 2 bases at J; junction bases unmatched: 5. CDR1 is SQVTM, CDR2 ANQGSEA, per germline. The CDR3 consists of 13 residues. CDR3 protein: CSVGDRATYEQYF. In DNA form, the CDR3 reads TGCAGCGTTGGCGACAGGGCAACCTACGAGCAGTACTTC.

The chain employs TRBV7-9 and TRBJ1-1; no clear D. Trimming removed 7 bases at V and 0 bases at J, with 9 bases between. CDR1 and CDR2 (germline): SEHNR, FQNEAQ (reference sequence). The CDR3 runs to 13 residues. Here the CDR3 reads CASTGRVNTEAFF. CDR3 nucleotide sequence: TGTGCCAGCACGGGGAGGGTGAACACTGAAGCTTTCTTT.

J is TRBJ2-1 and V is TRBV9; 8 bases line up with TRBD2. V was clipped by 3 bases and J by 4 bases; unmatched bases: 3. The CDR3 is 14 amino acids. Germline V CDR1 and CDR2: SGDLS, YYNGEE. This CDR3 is CASSATSVYNEQFF. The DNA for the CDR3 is TGTGCCAGCAGCGCGACTAGCGTATACAATGAGCAGTTCTTC.

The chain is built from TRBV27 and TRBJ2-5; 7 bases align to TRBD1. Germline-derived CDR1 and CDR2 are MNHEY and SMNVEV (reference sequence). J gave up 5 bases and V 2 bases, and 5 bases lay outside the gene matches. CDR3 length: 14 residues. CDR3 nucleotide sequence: TGTGCCAGCAGTTTAATGACAGGGTTGGAGACCCAGTACTTC. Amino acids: CASSLMTGLETQYF.

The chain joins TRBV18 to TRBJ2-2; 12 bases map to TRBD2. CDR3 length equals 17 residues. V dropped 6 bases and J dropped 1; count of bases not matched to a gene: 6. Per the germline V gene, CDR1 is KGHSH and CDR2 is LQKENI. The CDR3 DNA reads TGTGCCAGCTCTTCACAGACTAGCGGGAGGAACACCGGGGAGCTGTTTTTT. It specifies CASSSQTSGRNTGELFF. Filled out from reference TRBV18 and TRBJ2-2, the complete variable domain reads NAGVMQNPRHLVRRRGQEARLRCSPMKGHSHVYWYRQLPEEGLKFMVYLQKENIIDESGMPKERFSAEFPKEGPSILRIQQVVRGDSAAYFCASSSQTSGRNTGELFFGEGSRLTVL.

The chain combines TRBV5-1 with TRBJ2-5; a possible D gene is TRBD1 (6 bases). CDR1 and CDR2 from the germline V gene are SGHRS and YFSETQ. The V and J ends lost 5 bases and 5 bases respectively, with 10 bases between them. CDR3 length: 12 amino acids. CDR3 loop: CASSQGRETQYF. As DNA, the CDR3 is TGCGCCAGCAGTCAGGGGCGGGAGACCCAGTACTTC.